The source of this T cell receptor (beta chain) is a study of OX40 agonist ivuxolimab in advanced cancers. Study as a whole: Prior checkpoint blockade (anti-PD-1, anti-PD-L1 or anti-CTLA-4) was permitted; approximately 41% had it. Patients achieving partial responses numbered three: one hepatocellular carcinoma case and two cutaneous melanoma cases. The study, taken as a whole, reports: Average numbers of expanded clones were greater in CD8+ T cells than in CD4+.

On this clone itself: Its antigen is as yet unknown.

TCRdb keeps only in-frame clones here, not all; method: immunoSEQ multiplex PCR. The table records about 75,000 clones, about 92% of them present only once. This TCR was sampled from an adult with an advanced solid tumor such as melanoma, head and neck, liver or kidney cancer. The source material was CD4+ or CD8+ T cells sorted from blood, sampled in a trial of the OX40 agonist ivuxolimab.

In nucleotides, the CDR3 is TGTGCCAGCAGCTCCGGGACTCCACCTTACGAGCAGTACTTC. Encoded protein: CASSSGTPPYEQYF. The chain combines TRBV7-6 with TRBJ2-7, with D possibly matching TRBD2 (6 bases). The V gene lost 4 bases and the J gene lost 4 bases, with 14 bases spanning the gap. The CDR3 is 14 residues long. Germline CDR1 is SGHVS and CDR2 is FNYEAQ.